This TCR beta chain is from a study of shared clonotypes between healthy human individuals (dated by TCRdb to the early 2020s). Some background on the complete study: The cohort comprised a couple of women and a few men aged 18 to 49 years. To estimate repertoire size and how much clonotype sharing occurs between individuals, the study deeply sequenced the blood TCR repertoires of five healthy adults. To increase sequencing depth and limit assay-specific biases, different laboratories used diverse techniques to prepare libraries and sequence TCR repertoires. Each donor's leukapheresis produced roughly between roughly 0.85 and 10 billion PBMCs. Overall results and qualifications from the work: The small number of donors limited the genetic and exposure-history diversity represented. Sampling was restricted to blood, and TCR repertoires in tissue are likely to differ from TCR repertoires in blood. Based on pairwise subsampling, the degree of clonotype sharing among donors was expected to be affected by sequencing depth.

Using the deep immunoSEQ assay, multiplex PCR amplified TCR CDR3 regions from genomic DNA. Extracted genomic DNA from each cell subset was distributed evenly across all wells of several immunoSEQ 96-well plates, and each plate was treated as a replicate. For unsorted PBMC, roughly 330 ng of genomic DNA, equivalent to approximately 28,000 T cell genomes, went into each replicate PCR. Genomic DNA from unsorted PBMC was sequenced over ten immunoSEQ deep assay plates. The purified libraries were quantified using a Qubit 3.0 fluorometer, sized with a Bioanalyzer 2100, and then quantified again using the KAPA Library Quantification kit. A separate single-read 150-cycle Illumina NextSeq 550 flow cell was used to sequence each immunoSEQ 96-well plate. As for the original processing: Because only junctional sequences without quality scores were contained in the immunoSEQ output, filtering matching that applied to full-length reads could not be performed. Sequences were annotated with PyIR, a Python wrapper for IgBLAST v1.9, using IMGT germline references to assign V/J genes and CDR3. Any read was removed if the V/J assignment was weak (E-value above 1e-6), the CDR3 was missing, or the read contained stop codons, out-of-frame junctions, or ambiguous translated residues. V3J clonotypes were defined as sequences sharing an identical inferred V gene, J gene, and CDR3 amino acid sequence. The percentage overlap between two repertoires was calculated by dividing the number of shared unique clonotypes by the size of the smaller repertoire. Richness of each repertoire was evaluated using RTK rarefaction, the Chao1 estimator, and Recon v2.1 estimates of unobserved clonotypes. Held by TCRdb, this immuneACCESS table contains in-frame sequences only and omits some clones. Under half of the omission traces to an unresolved V gene where checked; the cause of the rest is unknown. The V and J calls and clone size were taken over from that table, and D and trimming were inferred from the DNA. For this sample the table gives a few hundred thousand clones, of which roughly 79% were detected only once. The ten largest clonotypes hold about 12% of the sample.

Donors were healthy HIV-negative adults with no recently reported acute infections or vaccinations. Only Caucasian adults living in Nashville, Tennessee, USA were represented among the donors. For unsorted samples, about 85 million PBMCs were counted and genomic DNA was extracted with the QIAamp DNA Blood Mini kit. Blood was collected by leukapheresis, and PBMCs were isolated by Ficoll-Histopaque density gradient centrifugation and then cryopreserved in liquid nitrogen vapor phase. Regarding this clone: What antigen it recognizes has not been identified. Qualities for individual bases were not recorded, and no much larger clone is one base off.

This TCR was sampled from a woman in her thirties or forties in good health. Some clones in this sample may be carry-over from other donors' samples. The sample consisted of PBMCs.

The DNA is TGTGCCAGCAGTGTATCACAAGCAACTAATGAAAAACTGTTTTTT. This yields the protein CASSVSQATNEKLFF. In this chain, TRBV6-1 is recombined with TRBJ1-4, with an unclear D gene assignment. Its CDR3 holds 15 amino acids, cysteine through phenylalanine. Just CDR3 DNA is preserved here, 45 bases in frame from base 1. In the germline V gene, CDR1 corresponds to MNHNS and CDR2 to SASEGT. V and J lose 4 bases and 0 bases, and a span of 9 bases separates them.